The clone carrying this T cell receptor (beta chain) turned up a few times. Treatment of the sample: some 20 received Ad26.COV2.S at low or high dose, single or two shots; 5 received placebo; per-sample allocation not given. All samples were drawn on day 63, counting from the first vaccine or placebo injection. The individual, an adult aged 18-55 years, was a donor in Boston. These data belong to a study of Ad26.COV2.S vaccination and SARS-CoV-2 variants. Background on the study: Into the muscle, Ad26.COV2.S was dosed once or twice, 56 days apart.

Sequencing used immunoSEQ multiplex PCR; TCRdb keeps in-frame clones, though not all of them. The table records some 500,000 clones, 89% of them present only once. This receptor was identified in a person aged 18-65 years who received the Ad26.COV2.S COVID-19 vaccine or a placebo. Sequenced here: peripheral blood, sampled in a trial of Ad26.COV2.S vaccine versus placebo.

The CDR3 loop is CASSSRTGTEGSTDTQYF. The CDR3 region has the DNA TGTGCCAGCAGTTCGAGAACAGGGACGGAAGGAAGCACAGATACGCAGTATTTT. This sequence joins TRBV13 and TRBJ2-3, with D possibly TRBD1 on 6 matching bases. CDR3 length: 18 residues. Per the germline V gene, CDR1 is PRHDT and CDR2 is FYEKMQ (reference sequence). Trimming cost V 6 bases and J 0 bases, with 22 bases left between them.